This TCR beta chain emerged from a study of blood T cell repertoires in COVID-19. Study-level information: T cells, B-cell-depleted T cells, or PBMCs provided the cDNA or gDNA that served as material.

The assay was immunoSEQ multiplex PCR, and TCRdb's table has in-frame clones only and misses some. The sample holds approximately 120,000 clones, less than 85% seen once. V lost 6 bases and J lost 2, with 14 bases in between. This CDR3 contains 14 residues. Germline CDR1 and CDR2: MDHEN and SYDVKM. This sequence originates from a woman aged 55 to 70 with acute or convalescent COVID-19. V usage is TRBV28 and J usage is TRBJ2-7; D might be TRBD1 (5 bases). The material sequenced was peripheral blood. For the CDR3, the DNA is TGTGCCAGCAGGGATTTGACAGCGACCTACGAGCAGTACTTC. It is translated as CASRDLTATYEQYF.